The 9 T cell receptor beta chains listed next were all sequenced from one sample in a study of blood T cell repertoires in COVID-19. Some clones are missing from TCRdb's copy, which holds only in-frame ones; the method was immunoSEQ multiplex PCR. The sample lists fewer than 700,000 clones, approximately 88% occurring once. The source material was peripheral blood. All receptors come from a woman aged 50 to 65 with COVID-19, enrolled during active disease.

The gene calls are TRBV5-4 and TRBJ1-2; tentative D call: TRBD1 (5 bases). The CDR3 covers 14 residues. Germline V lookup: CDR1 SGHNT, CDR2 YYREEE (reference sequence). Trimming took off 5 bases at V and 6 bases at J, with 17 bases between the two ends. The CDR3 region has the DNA TGTGCCAGCAGTTCGTGGGGGGTAGTTGATGGCTACACCTTC. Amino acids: CASSSWGVVDGYTF.

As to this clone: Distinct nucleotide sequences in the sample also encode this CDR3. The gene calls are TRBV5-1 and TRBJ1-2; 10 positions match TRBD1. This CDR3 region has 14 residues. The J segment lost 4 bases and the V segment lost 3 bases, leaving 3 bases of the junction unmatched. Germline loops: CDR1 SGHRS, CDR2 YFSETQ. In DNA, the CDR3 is TGCGCCAGCAGCTCTGGACAGGGGGGCTATGGCTACACCTTC. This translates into CASSSGQGGYGYTF.

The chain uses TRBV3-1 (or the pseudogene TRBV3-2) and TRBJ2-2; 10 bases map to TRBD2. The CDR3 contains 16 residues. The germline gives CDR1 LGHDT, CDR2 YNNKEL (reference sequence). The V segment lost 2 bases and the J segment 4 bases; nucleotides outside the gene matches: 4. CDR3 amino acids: CASSQTSGASTGELFF. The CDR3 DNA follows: TGTGCCAGCAGCCAAACTAGCGGGGCATCCACCGGGGAGCTGTTTTTT.

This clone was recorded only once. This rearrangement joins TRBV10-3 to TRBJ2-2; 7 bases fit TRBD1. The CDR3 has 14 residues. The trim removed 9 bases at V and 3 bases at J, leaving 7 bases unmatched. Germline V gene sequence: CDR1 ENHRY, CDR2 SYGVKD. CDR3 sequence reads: CAIPGDRDTGELFF. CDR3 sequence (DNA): TGTGCCATACCCGGCGACAGGGACACCGGGGAGCTGTTTTTT.

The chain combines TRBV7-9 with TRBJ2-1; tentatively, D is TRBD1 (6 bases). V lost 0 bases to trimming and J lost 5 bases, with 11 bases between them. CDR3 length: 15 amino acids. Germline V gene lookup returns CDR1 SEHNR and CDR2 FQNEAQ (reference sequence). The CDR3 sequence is CASSLANQGHNEQFF. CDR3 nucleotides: TGTGCCAGCAGCTTAGCGAATCAGGGGCACAATGAGCAGTTCTTC.

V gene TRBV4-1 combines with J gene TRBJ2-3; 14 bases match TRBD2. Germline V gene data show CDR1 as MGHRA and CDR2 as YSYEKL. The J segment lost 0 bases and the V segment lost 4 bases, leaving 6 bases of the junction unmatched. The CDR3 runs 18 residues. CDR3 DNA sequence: TGCGCCAGCAGCCCCTCAGGACTAGCGGGGGGAAGCACAGATACGCAGTATTTT. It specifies CASSPSGLAGGSTDTQYF.

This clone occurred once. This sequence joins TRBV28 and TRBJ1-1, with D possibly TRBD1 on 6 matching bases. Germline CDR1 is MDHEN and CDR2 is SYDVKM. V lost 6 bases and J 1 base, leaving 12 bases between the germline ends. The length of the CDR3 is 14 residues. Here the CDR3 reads CASSPLGQNTEAFF. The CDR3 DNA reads TGTGCCAGCAGCCCGTTGGGACAGAACACTGAAGCTTTCTTT.

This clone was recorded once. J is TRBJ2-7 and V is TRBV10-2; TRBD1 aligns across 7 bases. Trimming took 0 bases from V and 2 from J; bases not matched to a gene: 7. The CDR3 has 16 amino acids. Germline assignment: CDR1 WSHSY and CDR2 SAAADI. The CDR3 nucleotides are TGCGCCAGCAGTGAGTCGGAAGCAGGGACAGCCTACGAGCAGTACTTC. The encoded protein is CASSESEAGTAYEQYF.

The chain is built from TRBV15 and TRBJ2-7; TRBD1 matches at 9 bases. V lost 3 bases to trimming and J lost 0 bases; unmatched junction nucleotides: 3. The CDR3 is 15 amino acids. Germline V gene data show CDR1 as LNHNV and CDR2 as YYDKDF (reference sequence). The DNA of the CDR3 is TGTGCCACCAGCAGTAGACAGGGGGGCTCCTACGAGCAGTACTTC. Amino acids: CATSSRQGGSYEQYF.